These 21 T cell receptor beta chains came from one sample sequenced in a study of T cell changes during pregnancy in multiple sclerosis. The assay was immunoSEQ multiplex PCR, and TCRdb's table has in-frame clones only and misses some. In the table there are about 52,000 clones, around nine tenths of which are singletons. The sample in question was CD4+ T cells from peripheral blood mononuclear cells, obtained before pregnancy. These receptor sequences come from a female donor with multiple sclerosis, enrolled in a pregnancy study.

V gene TRBV25-1 combines with J gene TRBJ2-1, with D perhaps matching TRBD2 (6 bases). This CDR3 is 14 amino acids long. V lost 4 bases and J 4 bases, leaving 11 bases between the germline ends. Germline CDR1 is MGHDK and CDR2 is SYGVNS. The CDR3 sequence: CASSASGPYNEQFF. The CDR3 nucleotides read TGTGCCAGCAGTGCCAGCGGGCCGTACAATGAGCAGTTCTTC.

The chain combines TRBV19 with TRBJ2-7; D uncertain. CDR3 length equals 13 residues. With 3 bases removed from V and 12 bases from J, the gap between germline ends came to 18 bases. Looked up from germline, CDR1 is LNHDA and CDR2 is SQIVND (reference sequence). The CDR3 is CASSMSAVARPYF. CDR3 DNA: TGTGCCAGTAGTATGTCGGCAGTCGCGAGGCCGTACTTC.

In this sample, this clone turned up once. The chain combines TRBV4-2 with TRBJ1-2, with 10 bases aligning to TRBD1. CDR1 and CDR2 from the germline V gene are LGHNA and YNFKEQ. This CDR3 region has 16 residues. V trimming: 0 bases; J trimming: 7 bases; junction bases outside the gene matches: 8. The CDR3 is CASSQELTGGFGGYTF. CDR3 nucleotide sequence: TGTGCCAGCAGCCAAGAATTGACAGGGGGCTTTGGTGGCTACACCTTC.

The chain combines TRBV2 with TRBJ2-1, with 10 positions matching TRBD2. V was clipped by 4 bases and J by 5 bases; unmatched bases: 2. The CDR3 loop spans 14 amino acids. CDR1 is SNHLY, CDR2 FYNNEI, per germline. DNA for the CDR3: TGTGCCAGCAGTGGGACTAGCGGAAACAATGAGCAGTTCTTC. This encodes CASSGTSGNNEQFF.

The chain is built from TRBV27 and TRBJ2-7; D is possibly TRBD2 (6 bases). CDR1 MNHEY and CDR2 SMNVEV come from the germline V gene (reference sequence). V lost 4 bases and J 0 bases, leaving 13 bases between the germline ends. This CDR3 has 15 amino acids. CDR3 bases: TGTGCCAGCAGTTACAGCGGGCTAAGCTCCTACGAGCAGTACTTC. This translates into CASSYSGLSSYEQYF.

This chain uses TRBV5-4 with TRBJ2-3; D remains unclear. V lost 4 bases to trimming and J lost 4 bases, with 7 bases between them. Germline V gene data show CDR1 as SGHNT and CDR2 as YYREEE (reference sequence). The length of the CDR3 is 12 residues. The CDR3 reads CASSEEPDTQYF. The CDR3, as DNA: TGTGCCAGCAGCGAGGAGCCAGATACGCAGTATTTT.

The V gene is TRBV4-1, the J gene TRBJ2-6; maybe TRBD1 (6 bases). Germline CDR1 is MGHRA and CDR2 is YSYEKL. The V gene lost 5 bases and the J gene lost 2 bases, with 10 bases spanning the gap. CDR3 size: 15 residues. Here the CDR3 DNA reads TGCGCCAGCAGCTCATACAGGGCTGGGGCCAACGTCCTGACTTTC. This gives the protein CASSSYRAGANVLTF.

This clone was seen only a few times. The genes are TRBV28 and TRBJ2-1, with D unclear. The germline V gene encodes CDR1 MDHEN and CDR2 SYDVKM. The CDR3 contains 13 residues. V lost 3 bases to trimming and J lost 5 bases, with 8 bases between them. This chain's CDR3 is CASSFPPNNEQFF. In DNA form, the CDR3 reads TGTGCCAGCAGTTTTCCACCTAACAATGAGCAGTTCTTC.

V usage is TRBV9 and J usage is TRBJ2-1; 11 bases match TRBD2. Trimming at V came to 4 bases and at J to 2 bases, leaving 5 bases not matched to a gene. The CDR3 has 16 residues. Looked up from germline, CDR1 is SGDLS and CDR2 is YYNGEE. The CDR3 nucleotides are TGTGCCAGCAGCTCGAGACTAGCGGGACCCTACAATGAGCAGTTCTTC. This translates into CASSSRLAGPYNEQFF.

This clone was recorded only once. The V gene is TRBV6-1, the J gene TRBJ2-1, with TRBD2 as a possible D gene (6 bases). CDR1 is MNHNS, CDR2 SASEGT, per germline. This CDR3 has 14 residues. The V gene lost 8 bases and the J gene lost 2 bases, with 13 bases spanning the gap. This CDR3 is CASGRAGTYNEQFF. The CDR3 DNA reads TGTGCCAGCGGTCGGGCGGGGACCTACAATGAGCAGTTCTTC.

This clone is a singleton in its sample. This chain uses TRBV28 with TRBJ1-5; no firm D call. Trimming took 2 bases from V and 0 from J, leaving 8 bases between them. Per germline, CDR1 MDHEN and CDR2 SYDVKM. The CDR3 has 15 residues. In DNA form, the CDR3 reads TGTGCCAGCAGTTTAGGAGTAAATAGCAATCAGCCCCAGCATTTT. It is translated as CASSLGVNSNQPQHF. Drawing the rest from reference TRBV28 and TRBJ1-5, the complete variable domain is DVKVTQSSRYLVKRTGEKVFLECVQDMDHENMFWYRQDPGLGLRLIYFSYDVKMKEKGDIPEGYSVSREKKERFSLILESASTNQTSMYLCASSLGVNSNQPQHFGDGTRLSIL.

This rearrangement joins TRBV6-5 to TRBJ2-1, with 10 bases identical to TRBD2. The CDR3 covers 16 residues. V was pared by 4 bases and J by 3 bases, with 6 bases of the junction left unmatched. The V gene's germline CDR1 is MNHEY and CDR2 SVGAGI. Written as DNA, the CDR3 is TGTGCCAGCAGTTCCTTAGCGGGAGGACGCTACAATGAGCAGTTCTTC. It encodes CASSSLAGGRYNEQFF.

The chain carries TRBV2 and TRBJ1-1, with D tentatively TRBD1 (5 bases). Germline-derived CDR1 and CDR2 are SNHLY and FYNNEI. Trimming removed 4 bases from V and 0 bases from J, with 12 bases in between. The CDR3 contains 15 residues. CDR3 bases: TGTGCCAGCAGTGCCCGTCAGGGCCTGAACACTGAAGCTTTCTTT. Protein: CASSARQGLNTEAFF. Filled out from reference TRBV2 and TRBJ1-1, the complete variable domain reads EPEVTQTPSHQVTQMGQEVILRCVPISNHLYFYWYRQILGQKVEFLVSFYNNEISEKSEIFDDQFSVERPDGSNFTLKIRSTKLEDSAMYFCASSARQGLNTEAFFGQGTRLTVV.

The chain is built from TRBV6-6 and TRBJ1-1; possible D gene TRBD1, 5 bases. Per germline, CDR1 MNHNY and CDR2 SVGAGI (reference sequence). CDR3 length equals 13 residues. The V end lost 0 bases, the J end lost 5 bases, and 7 bases lay between the germline ends. The CDR3 here is CASSYSDRTEAFF. CDR3 sequence (DNA): TGTGCCAGCAGTTACTCAGACAGAACTGAAGCTTTCTTT.

V and J are TRBV27 and TRBJ1-2; TRBD1 matches at 7 bases. V gave up 6 bases and J gave up 4 bases; unmatched junction bases: 8. The germline V gene has CDR1 MNHEY and CDR2 SMNVEV (reference sequence). There are 14 residues in the CDR3. The CDR3 nucleotides read TGTGCCAGCAGCCCCGGGACAGCATCCTATGGCTACACCTTC. Translating it yields CASSPGTASYGYTF.

This chain connects TRBV2 to TRBJ2-2, with unresolved D. This CDR3 is 15 amino acids long. Germline V gene data show CDR1 as SNHLY and CDR2 as FYNNEI. V lost 8 bases, J lost 0 bases, and 13 bases lay in between. The CDR3 loop is CASEYSPANTGELFF. Here the CDR3 DNA reads TGTGCCAGCGAATACAGTCCCGCGAACACCGGGGAGCTGTTTTTT.

V and J are TRBV2 and TRBJ1-2, with 10 bases fitting TRBD1. The germline CDR1 and CDR2 sequences are SNHLY and FYNNEI. This CDR3 region has 14 residues. Unmatched junction bases numbered 1, after V lost 4 bases and J lost 2 bases. The chain's CDR3 is CASSGTGGNYGYTF. The CDR3 DNA reads as TGTGCCAGCAGTGGGACAGGGGGGAACTATGGCTACACCTTC.

CDR3: CASYRTGYHEQYF. CDR3 bases: TGTGCCAGCTATAGGACAGGGTATCACGAGCAGTACTTC. The V and J genes are TRBV5-4 and TRBJ2-7; 8 bases align to TRBD1. Germline CDR1 SGHNT, CDR2 YYREEE (reference sequence). The CDR3 spans 13 residues. V gave up 7 bases and J gave up 5 bases; unmatched junction bases: 8.

V gene TRBV11-3 combines with J gene TRBJ1-2; 7 nucleotides match TRBD1. CDR3 length: 15 amino acids. Germline V gene sequence: CDR1 SGHNT, CDR2 YENEEA. V shed 7 bases, J shed 6 bases, and the junction held 14 bases outside the gene matches. The CDR3 nucleotides read TGTGCCAGCACCAAAAGGGGGCAGGGCTTTAATGGCTACACCTTC. Protein sequence: CASTKRGQGFNGYTF.

The chain is built from TRBV2 and TRBJ2-7, with 7 bases that match TRBD1. V was clipped by 7 bases and J by 3 bases; unmatched bases: 6. The CDR3 extends over 13 amino acids. Germline V gives CDR1 SNHLY, CDR2 FYNNEI. The CDR3 DNA reads TGTGCCAGCAAGAGGACAGGATACTACGAGCAGTACTTC. Translating it yields CASKRTGYYEQYF.

Only a few counts were recorded for this clone. The chain joins TRBV19 to TRBJ2-7; the match to TRBD1 covers 7 bases. The germline gives CDR1 LNHDA, CDR2 SQIVND (reference sequence). The CDR3 covers 15 residues. V trimming: 4 bases; J trimming: 5 bases; junction bases outside the gene matches: 11. The CDR3 nucleotides read TGTGCCAGTAGTACCCGATCGACAGGGAGTGACGAGCAGTACTTC. It codes for CASSTRSTGSDEQYF.